The sequence of this TCR beta chain was determined in a study of TIL therapy for anti-PD-1-resistant metastatic lung cancer. The wider study: Median patient age was 54, ranging 38-75 years. Four tumors were EGFR-mutant and two were ALK-rearranged. Study outcomes and limitations: This highly selected cohort may not generalize to typical lung cancer patients.

The time point is: pre-treatment sample, taken before nivolumab and TIL therapy. The CDR3 spans 14 residues. The V and J ends lost 1 base and 7 bases respectively, with 12 bases between them. Germline loops: CDR1 SGHDN, CDR2 FVKESK. About this clone itself: Its cognate antigen is unknown.

The immunoSEQ assay was v3. TCRdb's copy holds only in-frame clones and misses some; the assay was immunoSEQ multiplex PCR. The profile shows about 43,000 clones, 65% to 80% of them singletons. The material sequenced was blood, taken at baseline. J is TRBJ2-3 and V is TRBV14; no clear D. The source is a man aged 70 or older with non-small cell lung cancer. The CDR3 spells CASSQVSSPNTQYF. The CDR3 nucleotides read TGTGCCAGCAGCCAAGTATCCTCTCCAAATACGCAGTATTTT.